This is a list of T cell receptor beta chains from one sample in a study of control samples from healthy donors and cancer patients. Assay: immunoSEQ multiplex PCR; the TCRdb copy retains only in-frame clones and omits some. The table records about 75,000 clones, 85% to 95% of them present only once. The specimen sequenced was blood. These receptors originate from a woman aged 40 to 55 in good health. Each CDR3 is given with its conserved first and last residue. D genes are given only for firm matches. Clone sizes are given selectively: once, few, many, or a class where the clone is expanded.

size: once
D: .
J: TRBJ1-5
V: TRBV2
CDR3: CASSVERGNQPQHF
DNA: TGTGCCAGCAGTGTGGAGAGGGGCAATCAGCCCCAGCATTTT

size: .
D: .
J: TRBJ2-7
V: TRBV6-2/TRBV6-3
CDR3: CASSVTYEQYF
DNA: TGTGCCAGCAGTGTTACCTACGAGCAGTACTTC

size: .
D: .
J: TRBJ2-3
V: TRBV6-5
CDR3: CASCPRRGTDTQYF
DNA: TGTGCCAGCTGTCCACGACGGGGTACAGATACGCAGTATTTT

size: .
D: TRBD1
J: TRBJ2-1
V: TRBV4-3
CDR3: CASSQTGTAYNEQFF
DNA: TGCGCCAGCAGCCAAACCGGGACAGCTTACAATGAGCAGTTCTTC

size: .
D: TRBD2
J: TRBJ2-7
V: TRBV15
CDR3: CATSRGSAGPYEQYF
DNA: TGTGCCACCAGCAGAGGATCAGCGGGACCCTACGAGCAGTACTTC

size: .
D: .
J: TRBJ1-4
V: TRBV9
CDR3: CASSVGAGVNEKLFF
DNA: TGTGCCAGCAGCGTAGGGGCAGGGGTCAATGAAAAACTGTTTTTT

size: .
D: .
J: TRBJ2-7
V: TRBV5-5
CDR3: CASSPRTVFTSYEQYF
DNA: TGTGCCAGCAGCCCACGGACAGTTTTCACTTCCTACGAGCAGTACTTC

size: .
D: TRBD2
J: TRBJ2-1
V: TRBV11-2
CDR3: CASSILTSGRFNEQFF
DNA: TGTGCCAGCAGCATCCTCACTAGCGGGAGGTTCAATGAGCAGTTCTTC

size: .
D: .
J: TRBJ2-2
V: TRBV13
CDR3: CASSLWSQGRTGELFF
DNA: TGTGCCAGCAGCTTATGGTCCCAGGGGAGGACCGGGGAGCTGTTTTTT

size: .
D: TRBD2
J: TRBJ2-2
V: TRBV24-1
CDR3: CATSDPSGGTGELFF
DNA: TGTGCCACCAGTGATCCCAGCGGGGGGACCGGGGAGCTGTTTTTT

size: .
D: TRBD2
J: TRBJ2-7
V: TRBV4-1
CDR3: CASSRTTGRETWQYF
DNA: TGCGCCAGCAGCCGAACCACGGGGCGGGAGACATGGCAGTACTTC

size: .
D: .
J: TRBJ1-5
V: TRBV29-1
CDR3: CSVTGTDPRQPQHF
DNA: TGCAGCGTCACCGGGACGGACCCACGACAGCCCCAGCATTTT

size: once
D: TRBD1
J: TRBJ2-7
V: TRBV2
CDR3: CASSYLPQGAEEQYF
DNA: TGTGCCAGCAGTTACCTCCCACAGGGGGCGGAAGAGCAGTACTTC

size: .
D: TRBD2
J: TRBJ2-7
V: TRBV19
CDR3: CASTPSGTSYEQYF
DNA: TGTGCCAGTACCCCTAGCGGAACGTCCTACGAGCAGTACTTC

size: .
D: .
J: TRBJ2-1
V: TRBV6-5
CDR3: CASGLSSYNEQFF
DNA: TGTGCCAGCGGACTATCCTCCTACAATGAGCAGTTCTTC

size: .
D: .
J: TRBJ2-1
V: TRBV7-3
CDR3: CASSLRGPYTEQFF
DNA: TGTGCCAGCAGCTTGCGGGGCCCTTACACTGAGCAGTTCTTC

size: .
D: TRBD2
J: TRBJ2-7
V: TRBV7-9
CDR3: CASSPGLAGQIYEQYF
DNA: TGTGCCAGCAGCCCGGGACTAGCGGGACAGATCTACGAGCAGTACTTC

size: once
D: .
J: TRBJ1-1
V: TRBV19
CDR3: CASSIVGELNTEAFF
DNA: TGTGCCAGTAGTATAGTTGGAGAGCTCAACACTGAAGCTTTCTTT

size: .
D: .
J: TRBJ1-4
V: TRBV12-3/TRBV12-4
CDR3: CASSLSQGGKLFF
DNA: TGTGCCAGCAGTTTAAGCCAGGGCGGAAAACTGTTTTTT

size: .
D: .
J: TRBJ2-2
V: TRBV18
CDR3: CASSPLRGAQNTGELFF
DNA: TGTGCCAGCTCACCCCTTAGGGGGGCGCAGAACACCGGGGAGCTGTTTTTT

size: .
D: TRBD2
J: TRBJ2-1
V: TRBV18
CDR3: CASSPPMREINEQFF
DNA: TGTGCCAGCTCACCACCGATGCGGGAGATCAATGAGCAGTTCTTC

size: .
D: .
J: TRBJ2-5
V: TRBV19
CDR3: CASSMFGGRETQYF
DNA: TGTGCCAGTAGTATGTTCGGGGGGCGAGAGACCCAGTACTTC

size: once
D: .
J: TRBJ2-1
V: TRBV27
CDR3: CASLSEGGAYNEQFF
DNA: TGTGCCAGCCTGAGCGAAGGGGGGGCCTACAATGAGCAGTTCTTC

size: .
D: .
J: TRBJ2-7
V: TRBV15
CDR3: CATSRDWGLSYEQYF
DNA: TGTGCCACCAGCAGAGATTGGGGACTCTCCTACGAGCAGTACTTC

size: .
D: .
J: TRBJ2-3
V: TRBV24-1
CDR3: CATSDAGIGITDTQYF
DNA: TGTGCCACCAGTGACGCAGGGATCGGGATCACAGATACGCAGTATTTT

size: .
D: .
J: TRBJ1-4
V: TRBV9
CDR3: CASSVGAVEGWFDEKLFF
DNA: TGTGCCAGCAGCGTAGGGGCTGTGGAAGGGTGGTTTGATGAAAAACTGTTTTTT

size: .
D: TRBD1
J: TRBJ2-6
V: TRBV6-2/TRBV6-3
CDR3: CASSSLLGTGSTGANVLTF
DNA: TGTGCCAGCAGCTCCTTACTCGGGACAGGGAGCACTGGGGCCAACGTCCTGACTTTC

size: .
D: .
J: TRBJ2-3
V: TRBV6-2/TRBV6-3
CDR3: CASSQLDTDTQYF
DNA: TGTGCCAGCAGCCAACTAGACACAGATACGCAGTATTTT

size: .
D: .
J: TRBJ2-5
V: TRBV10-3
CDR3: CAISELRGGFQETQYF
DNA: TGTGCCATCAGTGAGTTGAGAGGGGGTTTTCAAGAGACCCAGTACTTC

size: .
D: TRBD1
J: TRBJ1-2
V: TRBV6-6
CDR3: CANRSGGVYYGYTF
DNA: TGTGCCAACAGATCAGGGGGCGTGTACTATGGCTACACCTTC

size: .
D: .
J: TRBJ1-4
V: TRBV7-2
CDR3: CASRGSPNEKLFF
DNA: TGTGCCAGCAGGGGGAGTCCTAATGAAAAACTGTTTTTT

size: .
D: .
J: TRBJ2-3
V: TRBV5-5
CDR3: CASTGLTYTQYF
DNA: TGTGCCAGCACCGGTTTGACATATACGCAGTATTTT

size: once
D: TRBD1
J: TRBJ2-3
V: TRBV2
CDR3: CASNGQGVTDTQYF
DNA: TGTGCCAGCAACGGACAGGGAGTCACAGATACGCAGTATTTT

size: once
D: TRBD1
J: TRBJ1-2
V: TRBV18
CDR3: CASSGTANYGYTF
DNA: TGTGCCAGCTCCGGGACAGCTAACTATGGCTACACCTTC

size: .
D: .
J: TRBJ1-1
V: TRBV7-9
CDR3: CASSPSSRGNTEAFF
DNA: TGTGCCAGCAGCCCCTCGTCCAGAGGGAACACTGAAGCTTTCTTT

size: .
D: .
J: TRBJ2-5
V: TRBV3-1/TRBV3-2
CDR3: CASSQELRLGETQYF
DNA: TGTGCCAGCAGCCAAGAACTTAGGCTCGGGGAGACCCAGTACTTC

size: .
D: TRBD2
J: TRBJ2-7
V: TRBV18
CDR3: CASSPLIASGSGYEQYF
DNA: TGTGCCAGCTCACCGCTGATCGCTAGCGGGAGTGGCTACGAGCAGTACTTC

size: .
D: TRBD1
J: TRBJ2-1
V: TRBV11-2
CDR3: CASSSHDRGLSIYYNEQFF
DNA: TGTGCCAGCAGCTCCCATGACAGGGGTCTTAGCATTTACTACAATGAGCAGTTCTTC